This paragraph reports one T cell receptor (beta chain). This entry is derived from a study of blood T cells in healthy people across ages. V gave up 0 bases and J gave up 4 bases; unmatched junction bases: 6. From germline, CDR1 is SGHRS and CDR2 YFSETQ. The CDR3 runs to 17 residues. The authors ran a second PCR of about 6 to 11 cycles using a sample-barcoded 5' primer and a J-beta primer mix. Each cDNA molecule was tagged by a template-switch adaptor that had 12 random nucleotides. TCRdb re-analysed the 5' RACE reads in MiXCR, keeping a single row per CDR3 protein. The sample lists fewer than 2,000,000 distinct CDR3 sequences, roughly 30% occurring once.

V usage is TRBV5-1 and J usage is TRBJ2-1; 11 bases are a match to TRBD1. The specimen sequenced was blood. This TCR was recovered from a woman aged 25 to 45 in good health. CDR3 protein: CASSLGTGGSRYNEQFF. The CDR3 coding sequence is TGCGCCAGCAGCTTGGGGACAGGGGGCAGTAGGTACAATGAGCAGTTCTTC. The full variable domain, in which reference TRBV5-1 and TRBJ2-1 provide the parts outside the CDR3, is KAGVTQTPRYLIKTRGQQVTLSCSPISGHRSVSWYQQTPGQGLQFLFEYFSETQRNKGNFPGRFSGRQFSNSRSEMNVSTLELGDSALYLCASSLGTGGSRYNEQFFGPGTRLTVL.